These 23 T cell receptor beta chains came from one sample sequenced in a study of regulatory T cells in long-lasting Graves disease. The time point is: persistent/refractory GD, antithyroid drugs over 5 years with positive TRAb. PBMC RNA served as the TCR library source. With iRepertoire HTBI primers and Arm-PCR of CDR3 regions, TCR beta libraries were built. In TCRdb, the multiplex PCR reads were re-called with MiXCR into one record per CDR3 protein. The sample contains around 400,000 distinct CDR3 sequences, roughly 24% of which appear only once. The source was peripheral blood mononuclear cells (PBMCs), collected when the disease was refractory, from a patient treated with antithyroid drugs. The receptor source for this set is a woman between 40 and 50 years old with Graves disease.

There are a few counts of this clonotype. This chain joins TRBV5-6 and TRBJ2-7; TRBD1 aligns across 9 bases. With V trimmed by 3 bases and J by 6 bases, 4 bases remained unmatched. In germline, CDR1 is SGHDT, CDR2 YYEEEE. The CDR3 is made up of 13 amino acids. The CDR3 here is CASSSGTGFEQYF. CDR3 sequence (DNA): TGTGCCAGCAGCTCCGGGACAGGGTTCGAGCAGTACTTC.

The J gene is TRBJ1-1, the V gene TRBV7-9; D is ambiguous. Looked up from germline, CDR1 is SEHNR and CDR2 is FQNEAQ (reference sequence). This CDR3 is built from 12 residues. Trimming took off 5 bases at V and 3 bases at J, with 7 bases between the two ends. CDR3 DNA sequence: TGTGCCAGCAGCCTATTTGACACTGAAGCTTTCTTT. The encoded protein is CASSLFDTEAFF.

V is TRBV10-2 and J is TRBJ2-5; 12 bases agree with TRBD2. Germline V gene lookup returns CDR1 WSHSY and CDR2 SAAADI. Trimming cost V 2 bases and J 5 bases; bases outside gene matches: 15. This CDR3 region has 19 residues. The CDR3 spells CASSEPRNLAGGPSETQYF. The CDR3 DNA follows: TGCGCCAGCAGTGAGCCGAGGAATCTAGCGGGAGGGCCGTCCGAGACCCAGTACTTC.

The chain couples TRBV7-2 to TRBJ2-7; 10 positions agree with TRBD2. The CDR3 runs to 18 residues. CDR1 and CDR2 from the germline V gene are SGHTA and FQGNSA. V was clipped by 2 bases and J by 4 bases; unmatched bases: 14. CDR3: CASSLRLAGELLGYEQYF. CDR3 coding DNA: TGTGCCAGCAGCTTAAGGCTAGCGGGAGAGCTCCTAGGGTACGAGCAGTACTTC.

This clonotype was seen only a few times. The rearrangement links TRBV4-1 to TRBJ2-5; D is unclear. CDR1 MGHRA and CDR2 YSYEKL come from the germline V gene. The CDR3 totals 14 residues. Trimming removed 4 bases from V and 2 bases from J, with 11 bases in between. In DNA, the CDR3 is TGCGCCAGCAGCCCAGACGGTGAACAAGAGACCCAGTACTTC. The encoded protein is CASSPDGEQETQYF.

This clonotype showed up just a few times. This chain uses TRBV13 with TRBJ2-1; no reliable D call. Trimming left V 3 bases short and J 10 bases short, with 13 bases between. The CDR3 contains 13 residues. CDR1 is PRHDT, CDR2 FYEKMQ, per germline (reference sequence). CDR3 sequence reads: CASSFSMTNEQFF. The CDR3 nucleotides read TGTGCCAGCAGCTTTTCCATGACGAACGAGCAGTTCTTC.

V gene TRBV20-1 combines with J gene TRBJ2-7; D is unclear. The CDR3 sequence is 11 residues long. Germline V gene data show CDR1 as DFQATT and CDR2 as SNEGSKA (reference sequence). Trimming cost V 6 bases and J 3 bases, with 9 bases left between them. This CDR3 is CSAALVYEQYF. The CDR3 DNA reads as TGCAGTGCGGCGCTTGTCTACGAGCAGTACTTC.

This clonotype was recorded a few times. The chain combines TRBV5-6 with TRBJ2-7, with TRBD1 as a possible D gene (5 bases). The germline V gene has CDR1 SGHDT and CDR2 YYEEEE. CDR3 length: 15 amino acids. V lost 1 base to trimming and J lost 1 base, with 12 bases between them. The CDR3 region has the DNA TGTGCCAGCAGCTTGTTGGCGGCAGGGTCCTACGAGCAGTACTTC. This codes for CASSLLAAGSYEQYF. The full variable domain, rest sourced from reference TRBV5-6 and TRBJ2-7, is DAGVTQSPTHLIKTRGQQVTLRCSPKSGHDTVSWYQQALGQGPQFIFQYYEEEERQRGNFPDRFSGHQFPNYSSELNVNALLLGDSALYLCASSLLAAGSYEQYFGPGTRLTVT.

This clonotype was found a few times. The V call is TRBV10-1, the J call TRBJ2-2, with D possibly matching TRBD2 (5 bases). Trimming stripped 3 bases from V and 7 bases from J, with 9 bases between. The CDR3 loop spans 13 amino acids. Per the germline V gene, CDR1 is WNHNN and CDR2 is SYGVQD (reference sequence). The CDR3: CASSEVAGGELFF. CDR3 in DNA: TGCGCCAGCAGTGAAGTCGCGGGCGGGGAGCTGTTTTTT.

In the case of this clonotype: The junction departs from germline at one end; a sequencing error may be responsible. The chain couples TRBV7-2 to TRBJ2-2, with D possibly called TRBD1 or TRBD2 (5 bases each). In germline, CDR1 is SGHTA, CDR2 FQGNSA. The CDR3 spans 12 residues. The chain's CDR3 is CASSSYTGDLFF. As DNA, the CDR3 is TGTGCCAGCAGCTCATACACCGGGGACCTGTTTTTT.

The CDR3 reads CASSLSGLADNEQFF. The CDR3 coding sequence is TGTGCCAGCAGTTTATCGGGACTAGCGGACAATGAGCAGTTCTTC. The chain couples TRBV27 to TRBJ2-1, with 11 bases identical to TRBD2. The CDR3 contains 15 residues. J lost 5 bases, V lost 0 bases, and 0 bases had no gene match. Per germline, CDR1 MNHEY and CDR2 SMNVEV (reference sequence).

This clonotype was observed at least ten times. The chain recombines TRBV15 with TRBJ1-4; a weak D match, TRBD1 (5 bases). This CDR3 comprises 15 residues. Per the germline V gene, CDR1 is LNHNV and CDR2 is YYDKDF (reference sequence). V lost 5 bases and J lost 2, with 12 bases in between. CDR3 sequence reads: CATSGGTRTNEKLFF. The DNA for the CDR3 is TGTGCCACCAGCGGGGGGACTCGCACTAATGAAAAACTGTTTTTT.

This clonotype appeared a single time. V and J are TRBV20-1 and TRBJ2-2, with 9 bases matching TRBD2. This CDR3 is 16 amino acids long. The V and J ends lost 6 bases and 3 bases, in that order; junction bases with no gene match: 11. The germline gives CDR1 DFQATT, CDR2 SNEGSKA (reference sequence). CDR3 sequence (DNA): TGCAGTGCCTTACCCTTAGCGGGAGTCGACACCGGGGAGCTGTTTTTT. Translation gives CSALPLAGVDTGELFF.

This clonotype was detected only a few times. This rearrangement joins TRBV29-1 to TRBJ2-7, with D maybe TRBD1 (5 bases). Trimming shortened V by 7 bases and J by 2 bases, and 12 bases separated the two germline ends. The CDR3 covers 12 residues. Germline loops: CDR1 SQVTM, CDR2 ANQGSEA. This CDR3 is CSAWTLTYEQYF. The DNA of the CDR3 is TGCAGCGCGTGGACACTTACCTACGAGCAGTACTTC.

This clonotype showed up just a few times. One end of the junction does not line up with germline, which may come from a read error. V usage is TRBV2 and J usage is TRBJ2-7, with 11 positions matching TRBD1. CDR3 length: 14 residues. In germline, CDR1 is SNHLY, CDR2 FYNNEI. The CDR3 protein is CAGSGDRGDYEQYF. The CDR3 DNA reads TGTGCCGGCAGTGGGGACAGGGGGGACTACGAGCAGTACTTC.

This clonotype has at least ten counts. This chain uses TRBV28 with TRBJ2-7; 11 bases are shared with TRBD2. Germline assignment: CDR1 MDHEN and CDR2 SYDVKM. The CDR3 sequence is 20 residues long. V dropped 5 bases and J dropped 2; count of bases not matched to a gene: 20. Written as DNA, the CDR3 is TGTGCCAGCAGTCTGGTGGGGGGGTCTGGGACTAGCGGAGTGACCTACGAGCAGTACTTC. Encoded protein: CASSLVGGSGTSGVTYEQYF.

The V gene is TRBV15, the J gene TRBJ2-1; D possibly corresponds to TRBD2 (6 bases). Between the trimmed V and J ends, which lost 0 bases and 6 bases, there was a span of 9 bases. This CDR3 spans 14 amino acids. Germline CDR1 LNHNV, CDR2 YYDKDF (reference sequence). The CDR3 here is CATSRDFGSNEQFF. The CDR3 DNA follows: TGTGCCACCAGCAGAGATTTCGGGAGCAATGAGCAGTTCTTC.

Turning to this clonotype: Given a much more abundant clone one base away, this may be a read error. V gene TRBV11-2 combines with J gene TRBJ1-4; D ambiguous. The CDR3 sequence is 14 residues long. CDR1 SGHAT and CDR2 FQNNGV come from the germline V gene. The DNA for the CDR3 is TGTGCCAGCAGCTTACAGGTTACCAATGAAAAACTGCTTTTT. This gives the protein CASSLQVTNEKLLF.

The chain joins TRBV10-3 to TRBJ2-3, with TRBD2 matching 8 bases. Germline CDR1 reads ENHRY; CDR2 reads SYGVKD. The J segment lost 1 base and the V segment lost 4 bases, leaving 10 bases of the junction unmatched. This CDR3 region has 17 residues. CDR3 DNA sequence: TGTGCCATCAGTGTACCGGATGCGGGAGGTCGCACAGATACGCAGTATTTT. Translation gives CAISVPDAGGRTDTQYF.

This chain joins TRBV5-1 and TRBJ2-7, with TRBD2 matching over 8 bases. This CDR3 has 14 residues. In germline, CDR1 is SGHRS, CDR2 YFSETQ. V dropped 0 bases and J dropped 2; count of bases not matched to a gene: 1. CDR3 residues: CASSLEAGAYEQYF. The CDR3, as DNA: TGCGCCAGCAGCTTGGAAGCGGGAGCCTACGAGCAGTACTTC. Full variable domain (missing parts from reference TRBV5-1 and TRBJ2-7): KAGVTQTPRYLIKTRGQQVTLSCSPISGHRSVSWYQQTPGQGLQFLFEYFSETQRNKGNFPGRFSGRQFSNSRSEMNVSTLELGDSALYLCASSLEAGAYEQYFGPGTRLTVT.

This clonotype was recorded at least ten times. The chain links TRBV6-1 to TRBJ1-1, with a possible D match to TRBD1 (5 bases). Trimming took off 4 bases at V and 8 bases at J, with 14 bases between the two ends. Germline CDR1 reads MNHNS; CDR2 reads SASEGT. This CDR3 is 13 amino acids long. CDR3 sequence: CASSALSGIEAFF. The DNA for the CDR3 is TGTGCCAGCAGTGCTTTATCAGGGATCGAAGCTTTCTTT.

The chain joins TRBV13 to TRBJ1-6, with D unresolved. The V gene's germline CDR1 is PRHDT and CDR2 FYEKMQ (reference sequence). Trimming took off 0 bases at V and 0 bases at J, with 12 bases between the two ends. The CDR3 totals 18 residues. The CDR3 protein is CASSLGGRISSYNSPLHF. The DNA of the CDR3 is TGTGCCAGCAGCTTAGGAGGACGGATAAGCTCCTATAATTCACCCCTCCACTTT.

The table lists this clonotype with many counts. V is TRBV7-9 and J is TRBJ1-1; no clear D. This CDR3 region has 12 residues. Trimming removed 4 bases at V and 1 base at J, with 4 bases between. CDR1 and CDR2 (germline): SEHNR, FQNEAQ (reference sequence). CDR3 sequence (DNA): TGTGCCAGCAGCTCGCAGAACACTGAAGCTTTCTTT. This translates into CASSSQNTEAFF.